Shown below are 22 T cell receptor beta chains from a single sample sequenced in a study of cytotoxic CD8 clonotypes in ibrutinib-treated CLL. Here immunoSEQ multiplex PCR was the method, and the copy in TCRdb shows in-frame clones only, minus some. The sample lists 20,000 to 30,000 clones; over 65% were seen once. The input for sequencing was PBMCs, taken after 12 months of ibrutinib treatment. These receptors were obtained from a human donor with chronic lymphocytic leukemia.

CDR3 residues: CASSLGRTGKFNEQFF. CDR3 nucleotides: TGTGCCAGCAGCTTAGGGCGGACAGGGAAGTTCAATGAGCAGTTCTTC. The V call is TRBV11-2, the J call TRBJ2-1, with TRBD1 matching 8 bases. The CDR3 totals 16 residues. CDR1 SGHAT and CDR2 FQNNGV come from the germline V gene. The J segment lost 6 bases and the V segment lost 1 base, leaving 8 bases of the junction unmatched. Full variable domain (rest looked up from reference TRBV11-2 and TRBJ2-1): EAGVAQSPRYKIIEKRQSVAFWCNPISGHATLYWYQQILGQGPKLLIQFQNNGVVDDSQLPKDRFSAERLKGVDSTLKIQPAKLEDSAVYLCASSLGRTGKFNEQFFGPGTRLTVL.

The V call is TRBV7-8, the J call TRBJ2-5; 7 bases map to TRBD1. Germline V CDR1 and CDR2: SGHVS, FQNEAQ. J gave up 3 bases and V 3 bases, and 10 bases lay outside the gene matches. The length of the CDR3 is 16 residues. The CDR3 here is CASSLVRPGQKETQYF. The CDR3 DNA sequence: TGTGCCAGCAGCTTGGTACGACCGGGACAGAAAGAGACCCAGTACTTC.

The chain combines TRBV5-1 with TRBJ2-3; 8 bases match TRBD1. Per germline, CDR1 SGHRS and CDR2 YFSETQ. This CDR3 spans 13 amino acids. V lost 0 bases to trimming and J lost 8 bases; unmatched junction nucleotides: 2. The CDR3 sequence: CASSLEGQGTQYF. The DNA of the CDR3 is TGCGCCAGCAGCTTGGAAGGACAGGGTACGCAGTATTTT.

V and J are TRBV28 and TRBJ2-1; D is uncertain. Germline V CDR1 and CDR2: MDHEN, SYDVKM. Trimming removed 5 bases at V and 6 bases at J, with 8 bases between. The CDR3 is 12 amino acids. CDR3 sequence (DNA): TGTGCCAGCAGTGTGGACGTCAATGAGCAGTTCTTC. This encodes CASSVDVNEQFF.

V is TRBV6-5 and J is TRBJ2-3; D is unclear. Germline assignment: CDR1 MNHEY and CDR2 SVGAGI. The CDR3 is 14 residues long. Trimming took off 0 bases at V and 6 bases at J, with 10 bases between the two ends. CDR3 region: CASSYSMSRDTQYF. The CDR3 region has the DNA TGTGCCAGCAGTTACTCGATGTCGCGGGATACGCAGTATTTT.

J is TRBJ2-5 and V is TRBV4-1; D not certain. Per germline, CDR1 MGHRA and CDR2 YSYEKL. V dropped 4 bases and J dropped 5 bases, with 14 bases sitting between them. The CDR3 is made up of 14 amino acids. In DNA form, the CDR3 reads TGCGCCAGCAGCCGCCGACTCGAGGAGGAGACCCAGTACTTC. This codes for CASSRRLEEETQYF.

The V gene is TRBV5-1, the J gene TRBJ2-1; 8 bases are shared with TRBD1. Germline lookup yields CDR1 SGHRS and CDR2 YFSETQ. The CDR3 has 15 amino acids. V gave up 2 bases and J gave up 6 bases; unmatched junction bases: 7. DNA for the CDR3: TGCGCCAGCAGCTTCCGGGACAGGCTCACCAATGAGCAGTTCTTC. This translates into CASSFRDRLTNEQFF.

The rearrangement links TRBV7-8 to TRBJ2-3, with 9 bases that match TRBD1. The CDR3 loop spans 12 amino acids. Germline V gene data show CDR1 as SGHVS and CDR2 as FQNEAQ. Trimming cost V 4 bases and J 9 bases; bases outside gene matches: 2. The CDR3 DNA follows: TGTGCCAGCAGCTCGGACAGGGGCACGCAGTATTTT. This encodes CASSSDRGTQYF. The whole variable domain, remainder taken from reference TRBV7-8 and TRBJ2-3, is GAGVSQSPRYKVAKRGQDVALRCDPISGHVSLFWYQQALGQGPEFLTYFQNEAQLDKSGLPSDRFFAERPEGSVSTLKIQRTQQEDSAVYLCASSSDRGTQYFGPGTRLTVL.

The chain employs TRBV5-1 and TRBJ2-5; D is possibly TRBD1 (5 bases). Germline CDR1 reads SGHRS; CDR2 reads YFSETQ. The V gene lost 4 bases and the J gene lost 1 base, with 8 bases spanning the gap. There are 13 residues in the CDR3. CDR3 loop: CASSPDSQETQYF. The CDR3 bases are TGCGCCAGCAGCCCCGACAGCCAAGAGACCCAGTACTTC.

This chain joins TRBV4-3 and TRBJ2-6; no clear D. Germline V lookup: CDR1 LGHNA, CDR2 YSLEER. This CDR3 contains 18 residues. The V end lost 1 base, the J end lost 0 bases, and 13 bases lay between the germline ends. Written as DNA, the CDR3 is TGCGCCAGCAGCCAAGCGGCAGGCATCCGCTCTGGGGCCAACGTCCTGACTTTC. Translation: CASSQAAGIRSGANVLTF.

The chain employs TRBV5-1 and TRBJ1-5; possibly TRBD1 for D (5 bases). Between the trimmed V and J ends, which lost 0 bases and 0 bases, there was a span of 7 bases. The CDR3 is made up of 15 amino acids. Germline V gives CDR1 SGHRS, CDR2 YFSETQ. The DNA of the CDR3 is TGCGCCAGCAGCTTGGGACAGAATAGCAATCAGCCCCAGCATTTT. This gives the protein CASSLGQNSNQPQHF.

This sequence joins TRBV5-6 and TRBJ1-6, with D unclear. V dropped 3 bases and J dropped 6 bases, with 13 bases sitting between them. CDR3 size: 15 residues. CDR1 is SGHDT and CDR2 is YYEEEE in the germline V gene. The CDR3 here is CASSSGLVLNSPLHF. CDR3 in DNA: TGTGCCAGCAGCTCAGGACTTGTTCTTAATTCACCCCTCCACTTT.

V usage is TRBV7-8 and J usage is TRBJ1-2, with D possibly TRBD1 on 6 matching bases. Germline CDR1 and CDR2: SGHVS and FQNEAQ. The length of the CDR3 is 18 residues. V lost 5 bases and J 1 base, leaving 23 bases between the germline ends. The CDR3 spells CASSARGPIIPNNYGYTF. The CDR3 DNA reads as TGTGCCAGCAGCGCCAGGGGCCCCATTATTCCCAATAACTATGGCTACACCTTC.

V and J are TRBV7-9 and TRBJ1-1, with 7 bases lining up with TRBD1. The CDR3 covers 15 residues. Trimming took 3 bases from V and 3 from J; bases not matched to a gene: 7. Looked up from germline, CDR1 is SEHNR and CDR2 is FQNEAQ (reference sequence). DNA of the CDR3: TGTGCCAGCAGCTTGACCGACAGGGTGTACACTGAAGCTTTCTTT. Translating gives CASSLTDRVYTEAFF. Together with reference TRBV7-9 and TRBJ1-1, the CDR3 gives the full variable domain: DTGVSQNPRHKITKRGQNVTFRCDPISEHNRLYWYRQTLGQGPEFLTYFQNEAQLEKSRLLSDRFSAERPKGSFSTLEIQRTEQGDSAMYLCASSLTDRVYTEAFFGQGTRLTVV.

This chain connects TRBV18 to TRBJ1-1, with TRBD1 matching 7 bases. V shed 3 bases, J shed 1 base, and the junction held 8 bases outside the gene matches. CDR3 length equals 16 residues. The germline CDR1 and CDR2 sequences are KGHSH and LQKENI. Here the CDR3 reads CASSPTRTGQNTEAFF. CDR3 coding DNA: TGTGCCAGCTCACCTACTCGGACAGGACAGAACACTGAAGCTTTCTTT. The whole variable domain, remainder taken from reference TRBV18 and TRBJ1-1, is NAGVMQNPRHLVRRRGQEARLRCSPMKGHSHVYWYRQLPEEGLKFMVYLQKENIIDESGMPKERFSAEFPKEGPSILRIQQVVRGDSAAYFCASSPTRTGQNTEAFFGQGTRLTVV.

The chain carries TRBV9 and TRBJ2-3; D is possibly TRBD1 or TRBD2 (5 bases each). From germline, CDR1 is SGDLS and CDR2 YYNGEE. Trimming took off 0 bases at V and 5 bases at J, with 10 bases between the two ends. The CDR3 is 14 residues long. The CDR3 region has the DNA TGTGCCAGCAGCGTAGTTGGGGCGGGAGATACGCAGTATTTT. This sequence encodes CASSVVGAGDTQYF.

V usage is TRBV5-1 and J usage is TRBJ2-3; TRBD1 matches at 11 bases. The CDR3 runs 20 residues. Germline V gene sequence: CDR1 SGHRS, CDR2 YFSETQ. After removal of 1 base from V and 1 base from J, the junction contained 14 bases not matched to a gene. Here the CDR3 DNA reads TGCGCCAGCAGCTTGAATAATGCGGGGACAGGGGGAGGCGGCACAGATACGCAGTATTTT. Residues: CASSLNNAGTGGGGTDTQYF.

This clone has only a few counts. The chain is built from TRBV29-1 and TRBJ2-1, with 10 bases aligning to TRBD1. Germline trimming cut 4 bases from V and 9 bases from J; bases unmatched to any gene: 9. The CDR3 runs 14 residues. The germline V gene encodes CDR1 SQVTM and CDR2 ANQGSEA. CDR3 amino acids: CSVVSGTGEREQFF. The CDR3 DNA follows: TGCAGCGTTGTTTCGGGGACAGGGGAACGTGAGCAGTTCTTC.

This chain connects TRBV4-1 to TRBJ2-5; perhaps TRBD1 as D (5 bases). Germline assignment: CDR1 MGHRA and CDR2 YSYEKL. V was cut by 1 base and J by 2 bases, with 17 bases left in between. CDR3 size: 17 residues. CDR3 sequence (DNA): TGCGCCAGCAGCCAAGCGACAGACGATGATCAACAAGAGACCCAGTACTTC. It encodes CASSQATDDDQQETQYF.

The chain uses TRBV7-3 and TRBJ2-5; TRBD1 agrees at 10 bases. V lost 6 bases, J lost 5 bases, and 6 bases stayed unmatched. Germline V gene sequence: CDR1 SGHTA, CDR2 FQGTGA. CDR3 length: 14 amino acids. CDR3 nucleotide sequence: TGTGCCAGCAGTCCAGACAGGGGGCGTGAGACCCAGTACTTC. The encoded protein is CASSPDRGRETQYF. The variable domain in full, completed from reference TRBV7-3 and TRBJ2-5, reads GAGVSQTPSNKVTEKGKYVELRCDPISGHTALYWYRQSLGQGPEFLIYFQGTGAADDSGLPNDRFFAVRPEGSVSTLKIQRTERGDSAVYLCASSPDRGRETQYFGPGTRLLVL.

This clone was observed a handful of times. The chain employs TRBV5-1 and TRBJ1-4; D not certain. The ends were cut back, 4 bases at V and 7 bases at J, with 11 bases in the middle. This CDR3 region has 13 residues. CDR1 and CDR2 from the germline V gene are SGHRS and YFSETQ. In DNA, the CDR3 is TGCGCCAGCAGCCCGAGGGCGGGTGAAAAACTGTTTTTT. This translates into CASSPRAGEKLFF. The whole variable domain, remainder taken from reference TRBV5-1 and TRBJ1-4, is KAGVTQTPRYLIKTRGQQVTLSCSPISGHRSVSWYQQTPGQGLQFLFEYFSETQRNKGNFPGRFSGRQFSNSRSEMNVSTLELGDSALYLCASSPRAGEKLFFGSGTQLSVL.

V usage is TRBV29-1 and J usage is TRBJ2-7; no clear D. This CDR3 has 10 amino acids. Germline V gives CDR1 SQVTM, CDR2 ANQGSEA. Trimming cost V 4 bases and J 4 bases, with 5 bases left between them. The DNA of the CDR3 is TGCAGCGTTGCCGGGTACGAGCAGTACTTC. Translating it yields CSVAGYEQYF.